This T cell receptor beta chain was sequenced for a study of shared clonotypes between healthy human individuals. Study findings and constraints: A generally larger estimated richness was seen in naive subsets than in memory subsets.

Subsets obtained from CD4+ cells comprised CD45RA+ naive and CD45RA-negative memory cells. The method was immunoSEQ multiplex PCR; TCRdb's version includes in-frame clones alone and lacks a portion of them. The sample records 2,500,000 or so clones, roughly 93% being singletons. The CDR3 is made up of 12 amino acids. CDR1 and CDR2 (germline): SEHNR, FQNEAQ (reference sequence). Trimming left V 1 base short and J 6 bases short, with 7 bases between. On this clone itself: Its antigen is unidentified.

Sequencing was carried out using naive CD4+ T cells from PBMCs. The subset here: CD45RA+ positively selected. The gene calls are TRBV7-9 and TRBJ2-7; D remains ambiguous. This clonotype was sampled from a young man in good health. Some clones in this sample may be carry-over from other donors' samples. The CDR3 DNA sequence: TGTGCCAGCAGCTTAGGGCCCGCCGAGCAGTACTTC. It is translated as CASSLGPAEQYF.